This T cell receptor beta chain was sequenced in a study of T cell repertoires in cytomegalovirus infection. Across the whole study: Public TCR beta signature analysis indicated the presence of both CMV infection and matching HLA type.

The study's findings and limits: Carriage of CMV together with the relevant HLA was identifiable through cumulative public TCR beta family frequency. Clonotype analysis showed dominance of the ex vivo response by HLA-C-restricted CMV-specific TCR beta clonotypes.

For this clonotype: Its antigen is undetermined.

Germline V lookup: CDR1 MNHNS, CDR2 SASEGT. The CDR3 has 12 amino acids. V was trimmed by 8 bases and J by 3 bases, leaving 9 bases between them. One entry per CDR3 protein results from TCRdb running MiXCR on the reads. The sample includes some 320,000 distinct CDR3 sequences, 9% to 9.5% seen only once; the top ten take 3.5% to 4.5%. The TCR originated in a human donor in good health (CMV status not recorded). Some clones in this sample may be carry-over from other donors' samples. The J gene is TRBJ2-3, the V gene TRBV6-1; D call uncertain. Sequenced input: PBMCs. The CDR3 nucleotides read TGTGCCAGCTTTGGAAGAACAGATACGCAGTATTTT. This translates into CASFGRTDTQYF.